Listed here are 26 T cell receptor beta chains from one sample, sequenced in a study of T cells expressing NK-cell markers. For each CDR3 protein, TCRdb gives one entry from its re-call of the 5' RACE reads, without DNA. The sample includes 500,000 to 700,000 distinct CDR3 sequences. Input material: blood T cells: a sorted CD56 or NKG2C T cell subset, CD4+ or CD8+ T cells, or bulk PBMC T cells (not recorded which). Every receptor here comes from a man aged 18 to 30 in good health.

The CDR3 reads CASSAGKRGYTF. The chain recombines TRBV25-1 with TRBJ1-2. The CDR3 has 12 residues. CDR1 and CDR2 (germline): MGHDK, SYGVNS.

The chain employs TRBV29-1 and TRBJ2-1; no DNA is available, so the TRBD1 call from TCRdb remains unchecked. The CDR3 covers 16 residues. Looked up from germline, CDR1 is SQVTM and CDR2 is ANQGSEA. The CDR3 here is CSVEGFGTGVVGEQFF.

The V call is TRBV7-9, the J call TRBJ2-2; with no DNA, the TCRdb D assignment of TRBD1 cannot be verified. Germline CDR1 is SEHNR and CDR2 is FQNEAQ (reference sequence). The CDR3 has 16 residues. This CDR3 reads CASSRAGGFQGGELFF.

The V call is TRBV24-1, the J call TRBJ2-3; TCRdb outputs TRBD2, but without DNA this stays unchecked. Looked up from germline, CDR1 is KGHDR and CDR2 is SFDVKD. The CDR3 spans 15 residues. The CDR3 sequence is CATSDGGGATDTQYF.

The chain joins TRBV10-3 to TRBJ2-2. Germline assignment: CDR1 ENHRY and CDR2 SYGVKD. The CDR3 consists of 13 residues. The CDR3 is CAISGYSSGELFF.

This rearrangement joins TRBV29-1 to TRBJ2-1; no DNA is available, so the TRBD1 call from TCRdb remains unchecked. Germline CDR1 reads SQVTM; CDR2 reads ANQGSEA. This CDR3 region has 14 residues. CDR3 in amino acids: CSVSGTHPGDEQFF.

The CDR3: CSGGDRASGNTIYF. The J gene is TRBJ1-3, the V gene TRBV29-1; as DNA is missing, the TRBD1 call by TCRdb cannot be tested. This CDR3 comprises 14 residues. From germline, CDR1 is SQVTM and CDR2 ANQGSEA.

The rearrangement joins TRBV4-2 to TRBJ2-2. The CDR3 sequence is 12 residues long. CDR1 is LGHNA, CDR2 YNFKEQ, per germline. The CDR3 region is CASSGQTGELFF.

The CDR3 sequence is CSALRTGRTDTQYF. The rearrangement joins TRBV20-1 to TRBJ2-3; TCRdb's assignment of TRBD1 cannot be checked, as there is no DNA. Germline V gene sequence: CDR1 DFQATT, CDR2 SNEGSKA (reference sequence). There are 14 residues in the CDR3.

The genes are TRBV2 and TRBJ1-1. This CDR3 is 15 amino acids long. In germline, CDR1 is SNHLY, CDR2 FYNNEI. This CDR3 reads CASYQSTGGNTEAFF.

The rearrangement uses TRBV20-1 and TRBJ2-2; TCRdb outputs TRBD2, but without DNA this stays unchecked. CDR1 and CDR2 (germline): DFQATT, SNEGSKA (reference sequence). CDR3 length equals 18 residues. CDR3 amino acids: CSAFETSGKRANTGELFF.

The CDR3 here is CASRPGTQGTGELFF. The rearrangement joins TRBV4-2 to TRBJ2-2; TCRdb selects TRBD1, and the lack of DNA leaves this call unchecked. Germline lookup yields CDR1 LGHNA and CDR2 YNFKEQ. This CDR3 is built from 15 residues.

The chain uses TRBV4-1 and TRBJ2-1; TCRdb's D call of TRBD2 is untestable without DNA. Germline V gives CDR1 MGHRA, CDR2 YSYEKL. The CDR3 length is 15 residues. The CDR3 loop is CASSQAAGDYNEQFF.

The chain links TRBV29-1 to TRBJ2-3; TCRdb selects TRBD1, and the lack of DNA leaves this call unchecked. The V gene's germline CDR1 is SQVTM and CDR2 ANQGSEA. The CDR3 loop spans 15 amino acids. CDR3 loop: CSALKGARGTDTQYF.

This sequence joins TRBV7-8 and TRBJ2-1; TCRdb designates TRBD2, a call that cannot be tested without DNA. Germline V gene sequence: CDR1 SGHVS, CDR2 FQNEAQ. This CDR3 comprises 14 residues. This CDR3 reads CASWSGRVYNEQFF.

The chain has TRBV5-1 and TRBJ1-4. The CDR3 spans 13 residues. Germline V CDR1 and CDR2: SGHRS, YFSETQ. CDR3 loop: CASSSPHQEKLFF. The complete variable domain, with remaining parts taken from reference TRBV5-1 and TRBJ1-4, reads KAGVTQTPRYLIKTRGQQVTLSCSPISGHRSVSWYQQTPGQGLQFLFEYFSETQRNKGNFPGRFSGRQFSNSRSEMNVSTLELGDSALYLCASSSPHQEKLFFGSGTQLSVL.

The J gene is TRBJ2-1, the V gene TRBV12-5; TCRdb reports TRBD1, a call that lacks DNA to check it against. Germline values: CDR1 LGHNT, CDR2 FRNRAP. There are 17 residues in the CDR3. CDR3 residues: CASGLVDGDREGDGQFF.

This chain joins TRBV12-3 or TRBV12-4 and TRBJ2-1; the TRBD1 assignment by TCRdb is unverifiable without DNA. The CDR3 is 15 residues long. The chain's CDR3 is CASSPGTQRVYEQFF.

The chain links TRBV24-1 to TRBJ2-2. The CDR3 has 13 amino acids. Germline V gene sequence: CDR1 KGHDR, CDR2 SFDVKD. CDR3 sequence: CATSDSVVGELFF.

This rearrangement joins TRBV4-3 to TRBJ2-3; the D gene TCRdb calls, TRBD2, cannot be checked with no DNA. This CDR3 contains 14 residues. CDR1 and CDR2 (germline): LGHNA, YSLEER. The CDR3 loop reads CASSQDLSGYTQYF.

The CDR3 sequence is CASSFLGRSGRDEQFF. V gene TRBV6-2 or TRBV6-3 combines with J gene TRBJ2-1; TCRdb's assignment of TRBD2 cannot be checked, as there is no DNA. Germline loops: CDR1 MNHEY, CDR2 SVGEGT. This CDR3 is 16 amino acids long.

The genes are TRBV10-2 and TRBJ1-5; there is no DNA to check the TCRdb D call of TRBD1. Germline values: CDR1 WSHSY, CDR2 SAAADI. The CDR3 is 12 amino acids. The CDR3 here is CASTGGNQPQHF.

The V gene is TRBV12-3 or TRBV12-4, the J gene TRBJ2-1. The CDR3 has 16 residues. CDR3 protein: CASTTFSGPVVNEQFF.

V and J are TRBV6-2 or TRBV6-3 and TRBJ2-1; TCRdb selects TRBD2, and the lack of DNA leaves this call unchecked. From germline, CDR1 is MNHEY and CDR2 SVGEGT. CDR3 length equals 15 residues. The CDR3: CASSGPSGKYNEQFF.

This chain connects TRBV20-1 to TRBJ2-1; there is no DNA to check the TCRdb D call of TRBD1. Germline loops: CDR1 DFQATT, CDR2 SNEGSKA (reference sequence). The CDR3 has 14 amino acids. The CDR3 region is CSASGTGRVGEQFF.

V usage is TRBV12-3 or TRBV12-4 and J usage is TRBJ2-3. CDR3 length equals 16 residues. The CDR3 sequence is CASSLVSGSLGDTQYF.